A selection of T cell receptor beta chains follows, all from one sample in a study of CD8 T cells in ankylosing spondylitis. TCRdb analysed the 5' RACE reads with MiXCR anew, one entry per CDR3 protein. This table holds some 54,000 distinct CDR3 sequences, 6% to 7.5% found once. Source material: blood, either unsorted or a sorted T cell fraction (not recorded which). These receptors all stem from a female donor with ankylosing spondylitis or in good health (not recorded which). CDR3s include the opening cysteine and the closing phenylalanine or tryptophan. Clone size appears in some rows only: once, few, many, or a class for an expanded clone.

V gene	clone size	J gene	CDR3 protein
TRBV5-6	many	TRBJ2-2	CASSLRGDTGELFF
TRBV20-1	many	TRBJ2-2	CSARDRTANTGELFF
TRBV7-8	many	TRBJ2-3	CASSLVSSARIADTQYF
TRBV6-2/TRBV6-3	many	TRBJ2-1	CASSYSIPNRGSGNEQFF
TRBV7-2	many	TRBJ1-6	CASSSHRDNSPLHF
TRBV4-1	many	TRBJ2-2	CASSQAGAVNTGELFF
TRBV7-6	many	TRBJ2-3	CASSLESHRGRTDTQYF
TRBV20-1	many	TRBJ2-5	CSALDSLQETQYF
TRBV18	many	TRBJ1-1	CASSPVRSTEAFF
TRBV4-3	many	TRBJ2-5	CASSPQRGIETQYF
TRBV7-8	many	TRBJ2-1	CASRSPRYNEQFF
TRBV19	few	TRBJ1-5	CASSIWQASGNQPQHF
TRBV20-1	many	TRBJ2-1	CSATYNEQFF
TRBV4-1	many	TRBJ2-5	CASSQGSLAGLETQYF
TRBV28	-	TRBJ1-6	CASSYRAPLHF
TRBV5-1	many	TRBJ1-1	CASREGVYDTEAFF
TRBV20-1	few	TRBJ1-1	CSARPVDRVNTEAFF
TRBV28	many	TRBJ1-2	CASSFPSSTQGGDGYTF
TRBV6-1	many	TRBJ2-5	CASLAGGPRETQYF
TRBV20-1	many	TRBJ2-3	CSARYATRADTQYF
TRBV3-1	many	TRBJ2-1	CASSQGIGEQFF
TRBV5-6	medium-sized	TRBJ2-5	CASSLTVAQETQYF
TRBV4-2	many	TRBJ1-2	CASSQGPANYGYTF
TRBV7-8	many	TRBJ1-2	CASSYGTVYGYTF
TRBV5-1	many	TRBJ2-4	CASSLEGNIQYF
TRBV19	many	TRBJ2-1	CASSMGGAPPEFF
TRBV12-3/TRBV12-4	many	TRBJ2-3	CASSFRGQTTDTQYF
TRBV5-1	many	TRBJ1-1	CASSLSFTEAFF
TRBV3-1	many	TRBJ1-1	CASSSKGDTEAFF
TRBV9	many	TRBJ2-5	CASSVVGSGGVETQYF
TRBV10-3	many	TRBJ2-1	CAISESGRGEQFF
TRBV5-1	medium-sized	TRBJ1-3	CASSFLSGNTIYF
TRBV7-2	-	TRBJ2-5	CASSKYPRETQYF
TRBV28	few	TRBJ2-3	CASSPRTGTGDTDTQYF
TRBV19	many	TRBJ1-5	CASSIGDTTRTQPQHF
TRBV2	many	TRBJ1-5	CASRGQTDQPQHF
TRBV18	many	TRBJ2-5	CASSPGETQYF
TRBV12-3/TRBV12-4	many	TRBJ1-1	CASSFGRNTEAFF
TRBV5-1	many	TRBJ1-1	CASSRLTGTNTEAFF
TRBV20-1	many	TRBJ1-2	CSARGLTGGNVGYTF
TRBV6-2/TRBV6-3	few	TRBJ1-1	CASSYVTGGAMNTEAFF
TRBV12-3/TRBV12-4	-	TRBJ1-2	CASSTGWWGYGYTF
TRBV25-1	many	TRBJ1-1	CASSESAGKGNTEAFF
TRBV20-1	many	TRBJ2-5	CSATHRIRETQYF
TRBV5-4	many	TRBJ1-1	CASSLFGRRVNTEAFF
TRBV20-1	many	TRBJ2-7	CSARDSWGQGPLDEQYF
TRBV20-1	many	TRBJ2-3	CSHGRNTDTQYF
TRBV5-1	many	TRBJ1-4	CASSDFVGEKLFF
TRBV11-2	many	TRBJ2-3	CASSLSSTDTQYF
TRBV5-1	many	TRBJ1-1	CASSQQQGATEAFF
TRBV6-2/TRBV6-3	few	TRBJ1-1	CASSSQGSTEAFF
TRBV29-1	many	TRBJ2-7	CSVESLGGAQYEQYF
TRBV4-3	many	TRBJ1-2	CASSQGVTVNNYGYTF
TRBV5-6	many	TRBJ2-3	CASSIDYTDTQYF
TRBV18	many	TRBJ2-3	CASSLNRPSTDTQYF
TRBV11-2	many	TRBJ2-3	CASSLGDRPDTQYF
TRBV12-3/TRBV12-4	-	TRBJ1-5	CASSLGQYNQPQHF